This T cell receptor beta chain was recovered during a study of a mutant IDH1 vaccine in newly diagnosed glioma. For the study at large: Patients received vaccination from 4-6 weeks after radiotherapy alone, or with temozolomide cycles. Beforehand, treatment had been radiotherapy, temozolomide, or both; the majority received both.

About this clone: No antigen is known for it.

General study points: There were vaccine-induced immune responses in just over 90% of the patients.

TCRdb's copy holds only in-frame clones and misses some; the assay was immunoSEQ multiplex PCR. This sample carries roughly 120,000 clones, roughly 75% of them seen once, and the ten largest clones take 5% to 7%. Trimming cost V 0 bases and J 1 base; bases outside gene matches: 3. The CDR3 spans 15 residues. Germline V lookup: CDR1 PRHDT, CDR2 FYEKMQ (reference sequence). Time point meaning: week 11, during vaccination. Vaccine doses each comprised 300 ug of mutant IDH1 20-mer peptide, with topical imiquimod. The study enrolled donors with new WHO grade 3 or 4 IDH1-mutant, ATRX-lost astrocytomas. The source of this sequence is a man in his forties with glioma. The chain carries TRBV13 and TRBJ2-7; 7 bases fit TRBD2. Sample: PBMCs, taken from a glioma patient whose treatment included an IDH1 peptide vaccine. CDR3 sequence (DNA): TGTGCCAGCAGCTTAGGGGCGGGAGCTTCCTACGAGCAGTACTTC. Its protein product is CASSLGAGASYEQYF. Variable domain in full (rest from reference TRBV13 and TRBJ2-7): AAGVIQSPRHLIKEKRETATLKCYPIPRHDTVYWYQQGPGQDPQFLISFYEKMQSDKGSIPDRFSAQQFSDYHSELNMSSLELGDSALYFCASSLGAGASYEQYFGPGTRLTVT.